Presented here are 2 T cell receptor beta chains from one specimen sequenced in a study of molecular identifiers for immune sequencing clone quantification (dated by TCRdb to the late 2010s). To prepare the library, PCR was applied. The run used an Illumina HiSeq 4000. TCRdb reprocessing: public reads trimmed at Q25 with fastp, clones called with MiXCR, in-frame beta chains kept. Rows with a matching CDR3 protein are joined into one entry that keeps the most common DNA and genes. The table for this sample lists 300,000 to 350,000 distinct CDR3 sequences; 20% to 25% of them were counted only once. In total, the top ten clones hold about 0.81% of the sample. The specimen was naive CD8+ T cells from blood, with Jurkat cell RNA spiked in. The cell subset or site label of this sample denotes: FACS-sorted CD8+CD4-CCR7+CD45RA+ naive T cells. The receptors come from a human donor in good health. Some libraries in this study had Jurkat cell RNA spiked in.

This clonotype came up many times. The chain combines TRBV4-3 with TRBJ1-5; 7 bases are shared with TRBD1. The CDR3 consists of 16 residues. Germline assignment: CDR1 LGHNA and CDR2 YSLEER. The V and J ends lost 0 bases and 6 bases, in that order; junction bases with no gene match: 8. CDR3 nucleotide sequence: TGCGCCAGCAGCCAAGAAATCGGACAGGTATCTCAGCCCCAGCATTTT. This sequence encodes CASSQEIGQVSQPQHF.

This clonotype was detected many times. This chain joins TRBV6-5 and TRBJ1-5, with 7 bases identical to TRBD1. V was pared by 5 bases and J by 3 bases, with 4 bases of the junction left unmatched. CDR1 is MNHEY and CDR2 is SVGAGI in the germline V gene. The CDR3 consists of 14 residues. CDR3 coding DNA: TGTGCCAGCAGTAGACAGGGTGCCAATCAGCCCCAGCATTTT. Its protein product is CASSRQGANQPQHF.